This TCR beta chain originates from a study of cytomegalovirus exposure and HLA in healthy donors. Study-wide background: An earlier analysis identified more than 90 million unique TCR beta sequences in about 179 million T cells.

The CDR3 covers 17 residues. The ends were cut back, 7 bases at V and 0 bases at J, with 18 bases in the middle. Primers included in the PCR were 60 Vbeta and 13 Jbeta primers. Sequencing was performed with immunoSEQ multiplex PCR; in TCRdb, only in-frame clones are kept and a portion is missing. The data show 150,000 to 200,000 clones, with approximately 81% seen just once and over 2% held by the top ten. The sequence came from a man aged 25-40 years in good health and CMV-seropositive. J is TRBJ2-2 and V is TRBV6-7; D possibly corresponds to TRBD1 (5 bases). TRBV6-7 is recorded as an ORF, its role being uncertain. Sequencing was performed on PBMCs. The CDR3 sequence is CASTHRTSAANTGELFF. CDR3 bases: TGTGCCAGCACCCACCGGACATCTGCCGCGAACACCGGGGAGCTGTTTTTT.